This passage covers 18 T cell receptor beta chains from one sample sequenced in a study of shared clonotypes between healthy human individuals. Some clones are missing from TCRdb's copy, which holds only in-frame ones; the method was immunoSEQ multiplex PCR. The repertoire has hundreds of thousands of clones, 79% of them found once; the top ten carry over 10%. The sequenced sample was PBMCs. The receptor source for this set is a woman aged 40 to 50 in good health. Some clones in this sample may be carry-over from other donors' samples.

Only a few counts were recorded for this clone. The chain carries TRBV7-9 and TRBJ2-3, with D hard to call. This CDR3 spans 13 amino acids. V gave up 4 bases and J gave up 1 base, with 6 bases separating them. Germline lookup yields CDR1 SEHNR and CDR2 FQNEAQ (reference sequence). CDR3: CASSYGGTDTQYF. For the CDR3, the DNA is TGTGCCAGCAGCTATGGGGGCACAGATACGCAGTATTTT. Complete variable domain (other parts from reference TRBV7-9 and TRBJ2-3): DTGVSQNPRHKITKRGQNVTFRCDPISEHNRLYWYRQTLGQGPEFLTYFQNEAQLEKSRLLSDRFSAERPKGSFSTLEIQRTEQGDSAMYLCASSYGGTDTQYFGPGTRLTVL.

Here the CDR3 DNA reads TGTGCCAGCAGCGCGGGGCCGGCTCGGTACGAGCAGTACTTC. Translating gives CASSAGPARYEQYF. The chain couples TRBV27 to TRBJ2-7; D may be TRBD2 (6 bases). V gave up 6 bases and J gave up 4 bases, with 16 bases separating them. The CDR3 has 14 amino acids. Germline V CDR1 and CDR2: MNHEY, SMNVEV (reference sequence).

The rearrangement links TRBV6-1 to TRBJ1-4, with D maybe TRBD1 (5 bases). The CDR3 loop spans 15 amino acids. Between the trimmed V and J ends, which lost 1 base and 8 bases, there was a span of 14 bases. Per the germline V gene, CDR1 is MNHNS and CDR2 is SASEGT. CDR3 DNA: TGTGCCAGCAGTGAAGATTGGGGCCTCGGAGAAAAACTGTTTTTT. It codes for CASSEDWGLGEKLFF.

The chain couples TRBV7-8 to TRBJ2-1; TRBD2 agrees at 8 bases. Germline V gives CDR1 SGHVS, CDR2 FQNEAQ. V shed 0 bases and J 7 bases; nucleotides not matched to a gene: 8. The CDR3 length is 16 residues. CDR3 DNA: TGTGCCAGCAGCTTAGCAACCGGACTAGCAGGGAATGAGCAGTTCTTC. Protein product: CASSLATGLAGNEQFF.

The rearrangement uses TRBV19 and TRBJ1-6; possibly TRBD1 for D (5 bases). This CDR3 region has 14 residues. V was clipped by 3 bases and J by 5 bases, with 8 bases between them. Germline V gene data show CDR1 as LNHDA and CDR2 as SQIVND (reference sequence). The CDR3 loop reads CASSIDRNNSPLHF. The CDR3 bases are TGTGCCAGTAGTATCGACAGAAATAATTCACCCCTCCACTTT.

This clone was counted a single time. V usage is TRBV7-3 and J usage is TRBJ1-2; weak D call: TRBD1 (5 bases). The CDR3 is made up of 14 amino acids. In germline, CDR1 is SGHTA, CDR2 FQGTGA. With 9 bases removed from V and 5 bases from J, the gap between germline ends came to 19 bases. CDR3 sequence: CARKMKEGIYGYTF. CDR3 DNA: TGTGCCAGGAAGATGAAAGAGGGGATATATGGCTACACCTTC.

The chain carries TRBV28 and TRBJ1-1; D ambiguous. With 5 bases removed from V and 10 bases from J, the gap between germline ends came to 11 bases. Germline lookup yields CDR1 MDHEN and CDR2 SYDVKM. The CDR3 spans 11 residues. In DNA form, the CDR3 reads TGTGCCAGCAGTACCCAGAGCTCAGCTTTCTTT. Protein sequence: CASSTQSSAFF. Drawing the rest from reference TRBV28 and TRBJ1-1, the complete variable domain is DVKVTQSSRYLVKRTGEKVFLECVQDMDHENMFWYRQDPGLGLRLIYFSYDVKMKEKGDIPEGYSVSREKKERFSLILESASTNQTSMYLCASSTQSSAFFGQGTRLTVV.

The chain uses TRBV11-2 and TRBJ2-1, with D possibly called TRBD1 or TRBD2 (5 bases each). This CDR3 spans 18 amino acids. The germline V gene has CDR1 SGHAT and CDR2 FQNNGV. V was shortened by 8 bases and J by 0 bases, with 23 bases between the two germline ends. In nucleotides, the CDR3 is TGTGCCAGCGGATTATATTTGGGGACCCCGAGCTCCTACAATGAGCAGTTCTTC. It translates to CASGLYLGTPSSYNEQFF.

The rearrangement uses TRBV5-4 and TRBJ2-3; D not resolved. Germline V lookup: CDR1 SGHNT, CDR2 YYREEE (reference sequence). The CDR3 runs 13 residues. Trimming cost V 4 bases and J 6 bases, with 12 bases left between them. CDR3 sequence reads: CASSLRPGDTQYF. Written as DNA, the CDR3 is TGTGCCAGCAGCCTCCGACCAGGCGATACGCAGTATTTT.

V usage is TRBV23-1 and J usage is TRBJ2-1, with a possible D match to TRBD2 (6 bases). TRBV23-1 is designated an ORF whose function remains uncertain. The germline V and J ends were trimmed by 4 bases and 8 bases, with 6 bases remaining between them. The CDR3 is 11 residues long. CDR3 loop: CASSREDEQFF. The CDR3 nucleotides are TGCGCCAGCAGTCGGGAGGATGAGCAGTTCTTC.

J is TRBJ2-1 and V is TRBV7-3; 13 bases fit TRBD2. The junction had 8 bases not matched to a gene; V was cut back by 5 bases and J by 7 bases. Germline values: CDR1 SGHTA, CDR2 FQGTGA. The CDR3 spans 16 residues. CDR3 sequence reads: CASSPWTSGSENEQFF. CDR3 bases: TGTGCCAGCAGCCCTTGGACTAGCGGGAGCGAAAATGAGCAGTTCTTC.

The chain links TRBV7-2 to TRBJ2-2, with a possible D match to TRBD1 (5 bases). V was clipped by 5 bases and J by 1 base, with 11 bases between them. The CDR3 length is 15 residues. In germline, CDR1 is SGHTA, CDR2 FQGNSA. The chain's CDR3 is CASSKDSRNTGELFF. CDR3 nucleotide sequence: TGTGCCAGCAGCAAAGACAGCCGGAACACCGGGGAGCTGTTTTTT.

The chain carries TRBV28 and TRBJ1-1; 8 bases are shared with TRBD1. V dropped 5 bases and J dropped 10; count of bases not matched to a gene: 12. CDR1 is MDHEN and CDR2 is SYDVKM in the germline V gene. This CDR3 spans 14 amino acids. CDR3 protein: CASSPEPQGALAFF. The CDR3 DNA reads TGTGCCAGCAGTCCAGAGCCCCAGGGGGCGTTAGCTTTCTTT.

The chain is built from TRBV11-3 and TRBJ2-1, with D possibly being TRBD1 (7 bases). Trimming stripped 4 bases from V and 9 bases from J, with 16 bases between. This CDR3 is 14 amino acids long. Germline lookup yields CDR1 SGHNT and CDR2 YENEEA. The CDR3 spells CASSSRGPGAEQFF. The CDR3 DNA sequence: TGTGCCAGCAGCTCAAGGGGGCCGGGGGCTGAGCAGTTCTTC.

Remarks on this clone: A far larger clone is a single base away, which makes a read error likely. The rearrangement joins TRBV29-1 to TRBJ2-1; 10 nucleotides align to TRBD1. Germline V gene sequence: CDR1 SQVTM, CDR2 ANQGSEA. This CDR3 spans 13 amino acids. DNA of the CDR3: TGCATCGTCGGGACAGGGGTGGTCAATGAGCAGTTCTTC. Amino acids: CIVGTGVVNEQFF.

J is TRBJ1-2 and V is TRBV7-9; unclear D gene. V lost 1 base to trimming and J lost 4 bases, with 13 bases between them. This CDR3 is 15 amino acids long. Germline V gives CDR1 SEHNR, CDR2 FQNEAQ (reference sequence). The CDR3 DNA follows: TGTGCCAGCAGCTTAGAAGGAACAGCCAGCTATGGCTACACCTTC. Translated: CASSLEGTASYGYTF. The variable domain in full, completed from reference TRBV7-9 and TRBJ1-2, reads DTGVSQNPRHKITKRGQNVTFRCDPISEHNRLYWYRQTLGQGPEFLTYFQNEAQLEKSRLLSDRFSAERPKGSFSTLEIQRTEQGDSAMYLCASSLEGTASYGYTFGSGTRLTVV.

This clone was seen at least ten times. The rearrangement links TRBV6-1 to TRBJ1-1, with 10 bases matching TRBD1. There are 16 residues in the CDR3. With 3 bases clipped from V and 1 base from J, the junction kept 5 bases outside the gene matches. Germline CDR1 is MNHNS and CDR2 is SASEGT. CDR3 nucleotides: TGTGCCAGCAGTGAGAGACAGGGGGCCAGGAACACTGAAGCTTTCTTT. Its protein is CASSERQGARNTEAFF.

As for this clone: Mismatch with germline at one junction end may stem from a read error. The rearrangement joins TRBV5-4 to TRBJ1-5, with D possibly matching TRBD1 (6 bases). The germline V gene has CDR1 SGHNT and CDR2 YYREEE (reference sequence). The CDR3 has 14 amino acids. The CDR3 protein is CASSPGGGGQPRHF. As DNA, the CDR3 is TGTGCCAGCAGCCCCGGGGGGGGCGGTCAGCCCCGGCATTTT.